The subject of this entry is one T cell receptor beta chain. The antigen is not known. These data originate in a study of monozygotic twins with cystic fibrosis. General study results and limits: No link emerged between shared CDR3 counts and age, concordance or severity. Low clonality (median roughly 0.01) suggested a mostly naive repertoire. Co-twins had the most similar V usage for 13 of 16 pairs, J for 8. Monozygotic CF twins shared more identical nucleotide clonotypes than unrelated patients.

Data came from immunoSEQ multiplex PCR; TCRdb stores just in-frame clones and leaves some out. The sample carries 15,000 or so clones, 85% to 90% recorded once. Looked up from germline, CDR1 is GTSNPN and CDR2 is SVGIG (reference sequence). V gave up 5 bases and J gave up 1 base, with 11 bases separating them. The CDR3 spans 13 residues. This rearrangement joins TRBV30 to TRBJ2-5; possibly TRBD2 for D (5 bases). Sequencing used blood. The source of this sequence is a boy aged 5 to 17 with cystic fibrosis. Here the CDR3 reads CAWSRGPQETQYF. The CDR3 DNA is TGTGCCTGGTCCCGGGGTCCCCAAGAGACCCAGTACTTC.